The T cell receptor beta chain described here comes from a study of blood T cell repertoires in COVID-19 (dated by TCRdb to 2019 to 2021). About the investigation overall: Samples covering the acute and convalescent phases of COVID-19 were provided by collaborators in the United States, Italy and Spain. The prospective study material was composed of cDNA or gDNA derived from T cells, B-cell-depleted T cells, or PBMCs. Deeply sampled blood TCRbeta repertoires from subjects exposed to, actively infected with, or recovered from COVID-19 were included in the dataset. The repertoires were released in a freely available public database intended as a resource for research on the immune response to SARS-CoV-2. The samples were drawn from the first 160 participants of the ongoing ImmuneRACE study and from 950 to 1,500 subjects provided by 6 global collaborators. The sample metadata nearly always contained a de-identified subject ID, COVID-19 status, age in years and sex. Where available, HLA class I and class II types were taken from metadata supplied by the sample provider and were not determined by assay-based typing. The full study reports these points: How much clinical and demographic metadata was included differed by source and by participant, and the metadata was provided uncurated.

In regard to this clone: Its antigen is not yet known. No much larger clonotype is one base removed from it; base qualities were not supplied.

From a lookup of the germline V gene (reference sequence), CDR1 and CDR2 are LNHNV and YYDKDF. Unmatched junction bases come to 8, with V trimmed by 1 base and J by 1 base. The CDR3 runs 18 amino acids, cysteine and phenylalanine included. The retained sequence is limited to the CDR3, 54 bases, with the frame set at the first base. TCRbeta CDR3 regions were amplified from genomic DNA using the immunoSEQ Assay, a bias-controlled multiplex PCR. In the paper's pipeline: The number of nucleated cells in each sample was estimated by amplification of reference gene primers within the assay. To quantify the absolute abundance of each unique TCRbeta CDR3 rearrangement, sequence reads were collapsed and filtered. Productive Simpson clonality was computed per sample as the square root of Simpson's diversity index over productive rearrangements. Imported from immuneACCESS, the table was reduced by TCRdb to in-frame sequences with V and J called. These copies leave out some clones; in studies compared against another copy, an unresolved V gene accounts for under half, and the cause of the remainder is not known. That table is the source of V, J and clone size, and D and trimming were worked out from the DNA. Here the sample has about 98,000 clones; about 84% occur a single time. The top ten constitute about 10% of the sample.

Whole blood was collected in K2EDTA tubes by collaborating institutions according to the institutions' own protocols. For TCRbeta analysis, collaborators shipped samples as frozen whole blood, isolated PBMCs, or DNA extracted from either of those sample types. The chain couples TRBV15 to TRBJ2-3; the central 10 bases match TRBD2. Sequenced material: peripheral blood. This receptor was taken from a woman of 80 years or more with acute or convalescent COVID-19. This receptor carries the CDR3 CATSRGSGGRGRTDTQYF. At the DNA level, the sequence is TGTGCCACCAGCAGAGGTAGCGGGGGGCGGGGGCGCACAGATACGCAGTATTTT.